Each of the 3 T cell receptor beta chains below was sequenced from the same sample in a study of T-cell memory formation after mild COVID-19. Using its own MiXCR run on the 5' RACE reads, TCRdb lists one record per CDR3 protein. There are hundreds of thousands of distinct CDR3 sequences in the sample; around 30% occur only once, and 13% lies in the top ten. Material: PBMCs or a T cell subset sorted from them (not recorded which). These receptors all come from an adult woman who had mild COVID-19 (a few samples of this study predate the infection). Cell type and time point are not known.

Here the CDR3 reads CASSQAQNEAFF. The CDR3 region has the DNA TGTGCCAGCAGCCAAGCACAAAATGAAGCTTTCTTT. V and J are TRBV14 and TRBJ1-1; no definite D call. This CDR3 comprises 12 residues. Germline CDR1 and CDR2: SGHDN and FVKESK. With 1 base removed from V and 7 bases from J, the gap between germline ends came to 7 bases.

This clonotype was counted between two and nine times. The chain recombines TRBV15 with TRBJ2-3; TRBD1 might be the D (5 bases). CDR1 is LNHNV, CDR2 YYDKDF, per germline (reference sequence). V lost 2 bases, J lost 2 bases, and 20 bases lay in between. The CDR3 contains 18 residues. The CDR3 is CATSRQKGTGNLTDTQYF. The DNA for the CDR3 is TGTGCCACCAGCAGACAAAAAGGAACAGGAAATCTCACAGATACGCAGTATTTT.

This clonotype came up a few times. The chain uses TRBV6-1 and TRBJ1-5, with D perhaps TRBD1 (5 bases). CDR3 length: 14 amino acids. Between the trimmed V and J ends, which lost 4 bases and 5 bases, there was a span of 12 bases. CDR1 is MNHNS and CDR2 is SASEGT in the germline V gene. This CDR3 reads CASSVTPGDQPQHF. DNA for the CDR3: TGTGCCAGCAGTGTAACCCCGGGGGATCAGCCCCAGCATTTT.